The 22 T cell receptor beta chains given below trace back to one sample, sequenced in a study of T-cell reconstitution after alpha-beta-depleted transplantation in children. It was with unique molecular identifiers that the TCRbeta library was prepared. TCRdb passed the PCR reads through MiXCR, listing each CDR3 protein once. This sample carries about 580,000 distinct CDR3 sequences, roughly 23% of them seen once, and the ten largest clones take 13% to 15%. The material was PBMCs, mostly from graft donor cells, obtained 360 days after TCRalphabeta/CD19-depleted stem cell transplant. The source of these receptors is a boy in the first two years of life who had a stem cell transplant for acute myeloid leukemia, so the T cells may come from the graft donor.

This chain uses TRBV24-1 with TRBJ2-7, with D perhaps being TRBD1 or TRBD2 (5 bases each). In germline, CDR1 is KGHDR, CDR2 SFDVKD. Trimming took off 9 bases at V and 5 bases at J, with 13 bases between the two ends. CDR3 length: 12 residues. CDR3 amino acids: CATGTGADEQYF. The CDR3 DNA is TGTGCCACCGGAACCGGGGCCGACGAGCAGTACTTC.

There are a few counts of this clonotype. The chain joins TRBV6-6 to TRBJ2-7; 9 bases match TRBD1. Germline assignment: CDR1 MNHNY and CDR2 SVGAGI (reference sequence). This CDR3 has 13 residues. Unmatched junction bases numbered 3, after V lost 5 bases and J lost 4 bases. CDR3 bases: TGTGCCAGCAGTCGGGACAGGGATTACGAGCAGTACGTC. Its translation: CASSRDRDYEQYV.

This clonotype was seen a handful of times. The gene calls are TRBV6-5 and TRBJ2-1; 12 bases map to TRBD2. The germline V gene has CDR1 MNHEY and CDR2 SVGAGI. The CDR3 spans 16 residues. The junction had 11 bases not matched to a gene; V was cut back by 6 bases and J by 8 bases. CDR3 in DNA: TGTGCCAGCAGCTATCCCCTAGCGGGGGGGCCCTATGAGCAGTTCTTC. This encodes CASSYPLAGGPYEQFF.

Many counts were recorded for this clonotype. J is TRBJ2-1 and V is TRBV6-5; tentative D call: TRBD1 (5 bases). Trimming shortened V by 0 bases and J by 6 bases, and 6 bases separated the two germline ends. CDR1 MNHEY and CDR2 SVGAGI come from the germline V gene. This CDR3 comprises 13 residues. This CDR3 is CASSYSQGNEQFF. CDR3 nucleotide sequence: TGTGCCAGCAGTTACTCTCAGGGCAATGAGCAGTTCTTC.

The J gene is TRBJ2-1, the V gene TRBV30; maybe TRBD2 (6 bases). Germline assignment: CDR1 GTSNPN and CDR2 SVGIG (reference sequence). The CDR3 is 15 amino acids. V lost 2 bases and J 1 base, leaving 12 bases between the germline ends. This CDR3 is CAWSSPGGSYNEQFF. The CDR3 DNA reads TGTGCCTGGAGTAGTCCCGGAGGGTCCTACAATGAGCAGTTCTTC.

This clonotype was seen a handful of times. Here the CDR3 reads CSVLRTSNTEAFF. The CDR3 bases are TGCAGCGTTTTAAGGACCTCGAACACTGAAGCTTTCTTT. The rearrangement links TRBV29-1 to TRBJ1-1; D remains ambiguous. V gave up 5 bases and J gave up 1 base, with 11 bases separating them. This CDR3 spans 13 amino acids. Per germline, CDR1 SQVTM and CDR2 ANQGSEA.

The chain links TRBV28 to TRBJ1-2, with TRBD1 matching over 7 bases. With 3 bases clipped from V and 3 bases from J, the junction kept 4 bases outside the gene matches. The CDR3 has 14 residues. Germline CDR1 is MDHEN and CDR2 is SYDVKM. The DNA for the CDR3 is TGTGCCAGCAGTTTGACAGGGTCAGACTATGGCTACACCTTC. Translated, it gives CASSLTGSDYGYTF.

The V gene is TRBV5-1, the J gene TRBJ1-2, with a weak D call TRBD1 (6 bases). Germline V gene lookup returns CDR1 SGHRS and CDR2 YFSETQ. This CDR3 is 16 amino acids long. The V end lost 2 bases, the J end lost 4 bases, and 18 bases lay between the germline ends. The CDR3 region has the DNA TGCGCCAGCAGCTTCTACTTGGACAGCCCCAGCTATGGCTACACCTTC. This encodes CASSFYLDSPSYGYTF.

This clonotype was detected ten times or more. This chain connects TRBV5-1 to TRBJ2-2, with D uncertain. The CDR3 has 14 residues. Germline CDR1 SGHRS, CDR2 YFSETQ. The ends were cut back, 2 bases at V and 3 bases at J, with 8 bases in the middle. CDR3 protein: CASSLGIHTGELFF. In DNA form, the CDR3 reads TGCGCCAGCAGCTTAGGGATTCACACCGGGGAGCTGTTTTTT.

V gene TRBV20-1 combines with J gene TRBJ2-7; D gene unclear. CDR3 size: 17 residues. In germline, CDR1 is DFQATT, CDR2 SNEGSKA (reference sequence). V lost 6 bases, J lost 5 bases, and 29 bases lay in between. CDR3: CSAGSQNSQGRSHEQYV. The DNA of the CDR3 is TGCAGTGCGGGATCCCAAAACAGCCAAGGAAGGTCCCACGAGCAGTACGTC.

This clonotype was counted many times. The chain carries TRBV5-1 and TRBJ2-2, with a weak D call TRBD1 (6 bases). Germline CDR1 SGHRS, CDR2 YFSETQ. The CDR3 spans 16 residues. V was cut by 1 base and J by 8 bases, with 18 bases left in between. For the CDR3, the DNA is TGCGCCAGCAGCTTGACCCCACAGGGTCCGGAGGGGGAGCTGTTTTTT. This translates into CASSLTPQGPEGELFF.

This clonotype was seen only once. The chain uses TRBV5-1 and TRBJ2-5; 13 positions agree with TRBD2. The CDR3 has 16 residues. Germline CDR1 SGHRS, CDR2 YFSETQ. Unmatched junction bases numbered 7, after V lost 6 bases and J lost 2 bases. The CDR3 bases are TGCGCCAGCACCCCGACTAGCGGGGGGCCGCAAGAGACCCAGTACTTC. Translation: CASTPTSGGPQETQYF.

J is TRBJ2-5 and V is TRBV20-1; 7 positions match TRBD1. V lost 4 bases and J lost 2; bases outside the gene matches: 13. Germline V gives CDR1 DFQATT, CDR2 SNEGSKA (reference sequence). This CDR3 is built from 16 residues. The CDR3 spells CSATEWEPTGQETQYF. In nucleotides, the CDR3 is TGCAGTGCTACCGAGTGGGAACCGACAGGGCAAGAGACCCAGTACTTC.

This clonotype was seen a few times. The chain combines TRBV4-2 with TRBJ2-7; no firm D call. The CDR3 totals 13 residues. Germline V gene lookup returns CDR1 LGHNA and CDR2 YNFKEQ. V was shortened by 1 base and J by 3 bases, with 7 bases between the two germline ends. The CDR3 here is CASSQGLGYEQYV. DNA of the CDR3: TGTGCCAGCAGCCAAGGGCTAGGCTACGAGCAGTACGTC.

This clonotype was counted many times. The chain recombines TRBV3-1 with TRBJ2-3; D gene uncertain. The V end lost 0 bases, the J end lost 2 bases, and 3 bases lay between the germline ends. Germline CDR1 reads LGHDT; CDR2 reads YNNKEL (reference sequence). CDR3 length: 13 residues. This CDR3 is CASSQDPTDTQYF. The CDR3 DNA is TGTGCCAGCAGCCAAGATCCCACAGATACGCAGTATTTT.

This chain links TRBV28 with TRBJ1-6, with D tentatively TRBD1 (6 bases). V lost 2 bases, J lost 9 bases, and 14 bases lay in between. Looked up from germline, CDR1 is MDHEN and CDR2 is SYDVKM. CDR3 length: 15 residues. The CDR3 nucleotides are TGTGCCAGCAGTTTACATCGGGGGCAGGGTTCACCCCTCCACTTT. Protein: CASSLHRGQGSPLHF.

V and J are TRBV28 and TRBJ2-7; 12 bases agree with TRBD2. This CDR3 spans 16 amino acids. Germline trimming cut 7 bases from V and 3 bases from J; bases unmatched to any gene: 10. Germline V gives CDR1 MDHEN, CDR2 SYDVKM. The CDR3 DNA is TGTGCCAGCACCCGGGTGGGGACTAGCGGGTTCTACGAGCAGTACGTC. Residues: CASTRVGTSGFYEQYV.

This clonotype occurred many times. The genes are TRBV7-2 and TRBJ2-5; 9 nucleotides align to TRBD2. The CDR3 is 14 residues long. V lost 3 bases to trimming and J lost 1 base; unmatched junction nucleotides: 0. Germline loops: CDR1 SGHTA, CDR2 FQGNSA. The CDR3 coding sequence is TGTGCCAGCAGCTTTAGCGGGAGCCAAGAGACCCAGTACTTC. It encodes CASSFSGSQETQYF.

This chain connects TRBV24-1 to TRBJ2-7, with a weak D call TRBD1 (5 bases). Germline CDR1 reads KGHDR; CDR2 reads SFDVKD. This CDR3 spans 12 amino acids. Trimming pared 5 bases from V and 4 bases from J, leaving 8 bases between. The CDR3 sequence: CATSGQGYEQYF. For the CDR3, the DNA is TGTGCCACCAGTGGGCAGGGTTACGAGCAGTACTTC.

The chain uses TRBV7-8 and TRBJ2-2; TRBD1 matches at 9 bases. With V trimmed by 5 bases and J by 5 bases, 15 bases remained unmatched. Germline CDR1 reads SGHVS; CDR2 reads FQNEAQ. The CDR3 contains 18 residues. CDR3 nucleotide sequence: TGTGCCAGCAGCCATACCGGGACAGGGCCCCTGAGGACCGGGGAGCTGTTTTTT. Amino acids: CASSHTGTGPLRTGELFF.

This clonotype was observed at least ten times. V usage is TRBV9 and J usage is TRBJ2-3; 9 nucleotides agree with TRBD1. The CDR3 runs 15 residues. Per germline, CDR1 SGDLS and CDR2 YYNGEE. The V gene end was trimmed by 4 bases and the J gene end by 3 bases; junction bases not matched to a gene: 6. The CDR3 loop is CASSKDGTGTDTQYF. DNA of the CDR3: TGTGCCAGCAGCAAAGACGGGACAGGGACAGATACGCAGTATTTT.

There are a few counts of this clonotype. The chain carries TRBV6-1 and TRBJ2-1; 9 bases match TRBD2. Trimming cost V 6 bases and J 0 bases; bases outside gene matches: 12. The CDR3 sequence is 18 residues long. The germline V gene has CDR1 MNHNS and CDR2 SASEGT. The CDR3 nucleotides read TGTGCCAGCAGACTAGCGGGCCTCCCTTCCGTCTCCTACAATGAGCAGTTCTTC. It codes for CASRLAGLPSVSYNEQFF.